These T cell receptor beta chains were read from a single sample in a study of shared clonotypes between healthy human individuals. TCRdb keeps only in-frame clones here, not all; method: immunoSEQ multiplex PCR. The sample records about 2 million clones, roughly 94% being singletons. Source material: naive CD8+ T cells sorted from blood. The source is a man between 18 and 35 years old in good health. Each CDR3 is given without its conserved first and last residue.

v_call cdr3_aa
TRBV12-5 ASDQEGASTEAF
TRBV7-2 ASSFWDFFTSTDTQY
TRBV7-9 ASSSPLTGRLYGYT
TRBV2 ASSPLAPDTQY
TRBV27 ASTPGPIGYNEQF
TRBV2 ASSEMEGSYNEQF
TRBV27 ASSLNSVQETQY
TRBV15 ATSRAEGQAREQY
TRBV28 ASSSLKAYEQY
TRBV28 ASSPGQGRIPETQY
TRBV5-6 ASSPGTGPYEQY
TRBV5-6 ASSQSGTGAHEQY
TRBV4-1 ASRPGTGMLPQH
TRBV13 ASSLGPLAGGNEQF
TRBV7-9 ASRKEGAEAF
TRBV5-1 ASSLTSSYEQY
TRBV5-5 ASSLFGSSGEAF
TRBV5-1 ASRGGLPDTQY
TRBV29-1 SVGPALNEQY
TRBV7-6 ASSHAIRESTDTQY
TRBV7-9 ASSPGESVTGELF
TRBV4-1 ASSQDRTADTQY
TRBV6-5 ASSPSGTGELF
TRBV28 ASSFGTAYEQY